The text below deals with one T cell receptor (beta chain). Antigen: not known. The sample comes from a study of vaccination and CD4 T cells after COVID-19. Sequencing of cultured CD4+ T cell DNA used the Oncomine TCR Beta short-read assay. MiXCR was run by TCRdb on the PCR reads, yielding one entry per CDR3 protein. The sample lists 24,000 or so distinct CDR3 sequences; around three fifths were seen once. Regarding treatment: roughly ten-day PBMC culture with coronavirus spike peptide pools or control peptides (ViraFEST assay). All positive PCR tests were dated between March and December 2020, predating US Alpha, Beta and Delta variants. Trimming shortened V by 3 bases and J by 6 bases, and 10 bases separated the two germline ends. Germline V gene sequence: CDR1 DFQATT, CDR2 SNEGSKA (reference sequence). The CDR3 totals 12 residues.

The clonotype was recovered from a human donor who had recovered from COVID-19. The chain joins TRBV20-1 to TRBJ2-3; D could derive from TRBD1 or TRBD2 (5 bases each). Sequencing used CD4+ T cells from blood, cultured in vitro. The CDR3 nucleotides are TGCAGTGCTAGCGAACGGGGCGATACGCAGTATTTT. Protein: CSASERGDTQYF.